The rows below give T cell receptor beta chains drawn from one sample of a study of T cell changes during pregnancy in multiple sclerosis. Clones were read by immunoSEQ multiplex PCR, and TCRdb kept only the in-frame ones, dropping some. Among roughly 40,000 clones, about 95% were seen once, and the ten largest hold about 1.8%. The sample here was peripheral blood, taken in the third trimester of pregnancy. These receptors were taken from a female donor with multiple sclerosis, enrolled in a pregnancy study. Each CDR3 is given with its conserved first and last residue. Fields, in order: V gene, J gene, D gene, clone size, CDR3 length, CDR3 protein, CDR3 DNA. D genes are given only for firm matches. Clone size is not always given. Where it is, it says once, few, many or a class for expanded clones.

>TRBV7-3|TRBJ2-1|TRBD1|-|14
CASSSGDRYNEQFF
TGTGCCAGCAGCTCTGGGGACAGGTACAATGAGCAGTTCTTC
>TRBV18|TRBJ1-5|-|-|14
CASSQGNSNQPQHF
TGTGCCAGCTCACAGGGGAATAGCAATCAGCCCCAGCATTTT
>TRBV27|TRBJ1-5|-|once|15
CASRLGQSSNQPQHF
TGTGCCAGCAGACTCGGACAGTCTAGCAATCAGCCCCAGCATTTT
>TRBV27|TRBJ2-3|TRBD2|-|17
CASSPGTSGRRPDTQYF
TGTGCCAGCAGCCCCGGGACTAGCGGGAGAAGGCCAGATACGCAGTATTTT
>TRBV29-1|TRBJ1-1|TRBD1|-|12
CSVGGGQVGAFF
TGCAGCGTTGGTGGAGGACAGGTCGGAGCTTTCTTT
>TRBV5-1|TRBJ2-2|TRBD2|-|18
CASSLRLAGGANTGELFF
TGCGCCAGCAGCTTGCGGCTAGCGGGAGGGGCGAACACCGGGGAGCTGTTTTTT
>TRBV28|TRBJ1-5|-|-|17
CASSLERTSGVHQPQHF
TGTGCCAGCAGTCTAGAACGAACCTCCGGGGTTCATCAGCCCCAGCATTTT
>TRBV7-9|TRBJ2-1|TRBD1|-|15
CASSRRTGDYNEQFF
TGTGCCAGCAGCCGACGGACAGGGGACTACAATGAGCAGTTCTTC
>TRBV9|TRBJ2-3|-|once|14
CASSFRTETDTQYF
TGTGCCAGCAGCTTTCGGACAGAAACAGATACGCAGTATTTT
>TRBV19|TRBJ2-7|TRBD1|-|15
CASGTSGTGRNEQYF
TGTGCCAGTGGAACTTCCGGGACAGGGCGGAACGAGCAGTACTTC
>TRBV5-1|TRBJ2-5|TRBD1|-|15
CASSTGTGGVETQYF
TGCGCCAGCAGCACCGGGACAGGGGGGGTTGAGACCCAGTACTTC
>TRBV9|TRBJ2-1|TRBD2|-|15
CASSVEVLAGDEQFF
TGTGCCAGCAGCGTAGAAGTTTTAGCGGGAGATGAGCAGTTCTTC
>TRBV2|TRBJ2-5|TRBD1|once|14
CASNDGQGLETQYF
TGTGCCAGCAATGATGGACAGGGGTTGGAGACCCAGTACTTC
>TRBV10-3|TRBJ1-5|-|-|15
CAISEVDGENQPQHF
TGTGCCATCAGTGAAGTGGACGGGGAAAATCAGCCCCAGCATTTT
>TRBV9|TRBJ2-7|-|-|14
CASSPSAGIYEQYF
TGTGCCAGCAGCCCCTCGGCAGGGATTTACGAGCAGTACTTC
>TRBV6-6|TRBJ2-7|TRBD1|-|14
CASSYSGQGYEQYF
TGTGCCAGCAGCTACTCAGGACAGGGGTACGAGCAGTACTTC
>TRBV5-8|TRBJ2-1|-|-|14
CASSLEGGYNEQFF
TGTGCCAGCAGCTTGGAAGGGGGCTACAATGAGCAGTTCTTC
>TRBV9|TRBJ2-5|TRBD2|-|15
CASSVASGSRETQYF
TGTGCCAGCAGCGTAGCTAGCGGGAGCAGAGAGACCCAGTACTTC
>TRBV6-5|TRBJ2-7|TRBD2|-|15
CASRLGTSGTYEQYF
TGTGCCAGCAGACTAGGGACTAGCGGTACCTACGAGCAGTACTTC
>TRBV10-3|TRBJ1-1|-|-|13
CAISEKTVQEAFF
TGTGCCATCAGTGAGAAGACAGTCCAAGAAGCTTTCTTT
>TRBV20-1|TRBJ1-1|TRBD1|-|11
CSDSGGTEAFF
TGCAGTGACTCAGGGGGCACTGAAGCTTTCTTT
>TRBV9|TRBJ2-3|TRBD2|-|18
CASSVGPGLAASTDTQYF
TGTGCCAGCAGCGTAGGACCTGGACTAGCGGCTAGCACAGATACGCAGTATTTT
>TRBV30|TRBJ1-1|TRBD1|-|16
CAWSKTGGSTGTEAFF
TGTGCCTGGAGTAAGACAGGGGGGTCGACGGGCACTGAAGCTTTCTTT
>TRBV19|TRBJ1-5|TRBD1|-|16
CASSRLGTAHNQPQHF
TGTGCCAGTAGTCGTCTAGGGACAGCCCACAATCAGCCCCAGCATTTT
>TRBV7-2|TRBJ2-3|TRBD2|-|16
CASSLGLAGGQDTQYF
TGTGCCAGCAGCTTAGGACTAGCGGGGGGGCAGGATACGCAGTATTTT
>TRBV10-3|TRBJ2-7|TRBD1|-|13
CAISARGLYEQYF
TGTGCCATCAGTGCCAGGGGGCTGTACGAGCAGTACTTC
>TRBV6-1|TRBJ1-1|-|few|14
CASRDTALNTEAFF
TGTGCCAGCAGGGACACAGCGTTGAACACTGAAGCTTTCTTT
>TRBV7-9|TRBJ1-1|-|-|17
CASSSPSGGAVNTEAFF
TGTGCCAGCAGCTCACCCTCGGGGGGCGCGGTGAACACTGAAGCTTTCTTT
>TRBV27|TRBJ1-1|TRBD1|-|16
CASSLDRIGTGSEAFF
TGTGCCAGCAGTTTAGACCGAATCGGGACAGGATCTGAAGCTTTCTTT
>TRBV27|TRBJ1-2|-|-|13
CASSLSSRYGYTF
TGTGCCAGCAGTTTATCGAGTCGGTATGGCTACACCTTC
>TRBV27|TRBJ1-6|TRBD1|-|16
CASSSSPGQYNSPLHF
TGTGCCAGCAGTTCCTCCCCGGGACAGTATAATTCACCCCTCCACTTT
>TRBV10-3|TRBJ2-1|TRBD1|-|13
CAIAGTGDNEQFF
TGTGCCATCGCCGGGACAGGGGACAATGAGCAGTTCTTC
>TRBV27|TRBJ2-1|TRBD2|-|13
CASSMTSFNEQFF
TGTGCCAGCTCGATGACTAGCTTTAATGAGCAGTTCTTC
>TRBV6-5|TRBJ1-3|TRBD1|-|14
CASSPTGAGNTIYF
TGTGCCAGCAGCCCAACAGGGGCGGGAAACACCATATATTTT
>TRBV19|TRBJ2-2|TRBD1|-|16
CASTLQGKGITGELFF
TGTGCCAGTACCTTACAGGGGAAGGGTATCACCGGGGAGCTGTTTTTT
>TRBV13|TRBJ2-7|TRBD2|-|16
CASSLGWRGENYEQYF
TGTGCCAGCAGCTTAGGTTGGCGGGGGGAGAACTACGAGCAGTACTTC
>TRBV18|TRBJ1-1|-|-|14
CASSPQGVNTEAFF
TGTGCCAGCTCCCCTCAGGGTGTGAACACTGAAGCTTTCTTT
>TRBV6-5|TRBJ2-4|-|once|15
CASSYSELAKNIQYF
TGTGCCAGCAGTTACTCGGAGCTAGCCAAAAACATTCAGTACTTC
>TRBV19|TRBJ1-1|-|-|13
CASSMGRETEAFF
TGTGCCAGTAGTATGGGCAGGGAAACTGAAGCTTTCTTT
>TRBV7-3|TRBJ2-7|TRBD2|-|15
CASSSQGLAGDEQYF
TGTGCCAGCAGCTCACAGGGACTAGCGGGAGACGAGCAGTACTTC
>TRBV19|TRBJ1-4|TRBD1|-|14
CASSATGGQGKLFF
TGTGCCAGTAGCGCAACAGGGGGCCAAGGGAAACTGTTTTTT
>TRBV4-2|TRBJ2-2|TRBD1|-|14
CASSPGQGTGELFF
TGTGCCAGCAGCCCGGGACAGGGAACCGGGGAGCTGTTTTTT
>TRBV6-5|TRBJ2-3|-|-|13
CASQTAGADTQYF
TGTGCCAGCCAGACCGCAGGGGCAGATACGCAGTATTTT
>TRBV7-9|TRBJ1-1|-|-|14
CASSQKGEGHEAFF
TGTGCCAGCAGCCAAAAGGGGGAGGGGCATGAAGCTTTCTTT
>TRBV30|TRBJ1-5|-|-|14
CAWGNGLSNQPQHF
TGTGCCTGGGGGAACGGACTGAGCAATCAGCCCCAGCATTTT
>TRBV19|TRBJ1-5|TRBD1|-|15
CASHPQGASNQPQHF
TGTGCCAGTCACCCGCAGGGGGCTAGCAATCAGCCCCAGCATTTT
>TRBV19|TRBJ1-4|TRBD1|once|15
CASSSNRGPNEKLFF
TGTGCCAGTAGTAGCAACAGGGGTCCTAATGAAAAACTGTTTTTT
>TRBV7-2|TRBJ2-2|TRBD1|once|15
CASSRGQGAGGELFF
TGTGCCAGCAGCCGCGGACAGGGGGCGGGCGGGGAGCTGTTTTTT
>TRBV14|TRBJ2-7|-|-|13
CASSQLGDGGQYF
TGTGCCAGCAGCCAGTTAGGAGACGGCGGGCAGTACTTC